This T cell receptor (beta chain) is from a study of post-analysis software for immune sequencing data. Study details: Relapsing-remitting, secondary progressive and progressive-relapsing courses of multiple sclerosis were included.

Germline CDR1 SGHKS, CDR2 YYEKEE (reference sequence). CDR3 length equals 16 residues. With V trimmed by 4 bases and J by 7 bases, 6 bases remained unmatched. Libraries were made from TCR beta cDNA, and they carried unique molecular identifiers. T cells numbering about 0.85 to 11 million yielded cDNA molecules that totaled roughly 500,000. TCRdb reprocessed the PCR reads with MiXCR, giving one entry per CDR3 protein. The sample holds approximately 570,000 distinct CDR3 sequences; about 40% are singletons and the top ten take under 2%. This clonotype has a handful of counts. Its antigen is undetermined. Findings and limits, study-wide: Same-batch preparations were strongly co-clustered by F measure. Normalized Chao1 diversity was significantly reduced in patients versus controls. The five TRBV segments detected at higher frequency in patients than in controls included TRBV5-6, TRBV5-1 and TRBV20-1.

What was sequenced was blood. This receptor was identified in a girl aged 5-17 years with multiple sclerosis. The genes are TRBV5-5 and TRBJ2-1, with 15 positions matching TRBD2. Written as DNA, the CDR3 is TGTGCCAGCAGCCGCGGACTAGCGGGAGGGCCGAATGAGCAGTTCTTC. This codes for CASSRGLAGGPNEQFF.